This T cell receptor beta chain was sequenced in a study of human T cells and chemical hapten exposure. Looking at the study overall: Donors were sensitized with 2% DPC on the upper inner arm. DPC at 0.01% went onto the upper back in patch tests, read at 6 days.

The sample's time point: patch test 1, 2 weeks after DPC sensitization. This sample's treatment: therapeutic diphenylcyclopropenone sensitization with weekly scalp DPC. The CDR3 is 16 amino acids. CDR1 SGHTA and CDR2 FQGNSA come from the germline V gene. Germline trimming cut 5 bases from V and 0 bases from J; bases unmatched to any gene: 8. Findings of the study overall: TCRs at a frequency above 1 in 1000 stayed unchanged with DPC sensitization. Having alopecia, the donors may differ immunologically from healthy people.

TCRdb re-analysed the RACE reads in MiXCR, keeping a single row per CDR3 protein. The data contain 300,000 to 400,000 distinct CDR3 sequences, approximately 6.3% of them singletons. With respect to this clonotype: Its specificity is unknown.

This specimen was whole blood, taken in connection with sensitization to the hapten diphenylcyclopropenone (DPC). The origin of this receptor is a woman aged 18-29 years with alopecia areata. Some clones in this sample may be carry-over from other donors' samples. The V gene is TRBV7-2, the J gene TRBJ1-2, with 8 bases aligning to TRBD1. This CDR3 is CASSTGTGSTNYGYTF. DNA of the CDR3: TGTGCCAGCAGCACCGGGACAGGCTCAACTAACTATGGCTACACCTTC.